This T cell receptor (beta chain) was observed in a study of T cells after somatic rescue of genetic block. The data were produced by immunoSEQ multiplex PCR, yet TCRdb's version contains in-frame clones alone and is incomplete. In the table there are about 72,000 clones, roughly 93% of which are singletons. Germline V gene sequence: CDR1 WSHSY, CDR2 SAAADI. CDR3 size: 12 residues. J lost 3 bases, V lost 8 bases, and 3 bases had no gene match. The V call is TRBV10-2, the J call TRBJ1-2, with TRBD1 identical over 7 bases. The receptor was isolated from a man aged 30-40 years. Sequenced material: peripheral blood mononuclear cells (PBMCs). This chain's CDR3 is CASFGTDYGYTF. In nucleotides, the CDR3 is TGCGCCAGCTTCGGGACAGACTATGGCTACACCTTC.